This T cell receptor beta chain was sequenced for a study of T-cell reconstitution after alpha-beta-depleted transplantation in children. Germline V CDR1 and CDR2: SGDLS, YYNGEE. The CDR3 consists of 17 residues. Trimming removed 2 bases at V and 5 bases at J, with 22 bases between. This sample's TCRbeta library carried unique molecular identifier barcodes. TCRdb reprocessed the PCR reads via MiXCR and lists one record per CDR3 protein. The data hold roughly 610,000 distinct CDR3 sequences, with roughly 10% observed a single time. The chain links TRBV9 to TRBJ1-2; D is uncertain. The sequence was collected from a human donor who donated a stem cell graft to a child with acute myeloid leukemia. This material consisted of PBMCs from the stem cell graft donor, taken from the stem cell graft. The CDR3 here is CASSVGLQWEDTYGYTF. CDR3 coding DNA: TGTGCCAGCAGCGTGGGTCTACAATGGGAGGATACGTATGGCTACACCTTC.